The present entry profiles one TCR beta chain with its context. The protocol was immunoSEQ multiplex PCR, while the TCRdb copy is restricted to in-frame clones and leaves out a portion. The sample consists of a few hundred thousand clones, around nine tenths of them appearing once. This specimen belongs to a study of blood T cell repertoires in COVID-19. This CDR3 is built from 14 residues. V was cut by 0 bases and J by 7 bases, with 12 bases left in between. The germline CDR1 and CDR2 sequences are MDHEN and SYDVKM. Sequencing was performed on peripheral blood. This TCR was recovered from a man under 40 with acute or convalescent COVID-19. The chain recombines TRBV28 with TRBJ2-5, with D maybe TRBD2 (5 bases). The CDR3 loop reads CASSLWPSGGTQYF. The CDR3 DNA reads TGTGCCAGCAGTTTATGGCCTTCAGGAGGGACCCAGTACTTC.